This TCR beta chain was found in a study of cytomegalovirus exposure and HLA in healthy donors. Per germline, CDR1 SGHVS and CDR2 FQNEAQ. The CDR3 runs to 17 residues. Trimming cost V 1 base and J 7 bases; bases outside gene matches: 10. In the case of this clone: Its antigen is currently unknown.

Study outcomes and limitations: A link between a missense DCLRE1C variant and TCR beta V- and J-gene trimming emerged from a later analysis.

Researchers ran the PCR with 60 Vbeta and 13 Jbeta primers. Data came from immunoSEQ multiplex PCR; TCRdb stores just in-frame clones and leaves some out. The sample carries over 200,000 clones, roughly 82% recorded once. The V gene is TRBV7-8, the J gene TRBJ2-2, with 9 positions matching TRBD2. The sequence was obtained from a middle-aged woman in good health and CMV-seropositive. Source material: PBMCs. CDR3 nucleotide sequence: TGTGCCAGCAGCTTAGTATTAGCGGGAGCTCAAGGCGGGGAGCTGTTTTTT. Its translation: CASSLVLAGAQGGELFF.